Presented here are 5 T cell receptor beta chains from one specimen sequenced in a study of blood T cells in healthy people across ages. Combining a sample-barcoded 5' primer with a J-beta primer mix, a second PCR ran for about 6 to 11 cycles. MiXCR, applied by TCRdb to the 5' RACE reads, yields one record per CDR3 protein. The sample holds over a million distinct CDR3 sequences, 35% to 45% seen once. The material sequenced was blood. These receptors originate from a woman aged 18-29 years in good health.

The CDR3 here is CASSYGLAGAYNEQFF. CDR3 bases: TGTGCCAGCAGTTACGGGCTAGCGGGAGCCTACAATGAGCAGTTCTTC. This chain uses TRBV6-5 with TRBJ2-1; 10 nucleotides match TRBD2. The CDR3 runs to 16 residues. Germline CDR1 MNHEY, CDR2 SVGAGI. Germline trimming cut 2 bases from V and 2 bases from J; bases unmatched to any gene: 3.

Only a few counts were recorded for this clonotype. The V gene is TRBV4-3, the J gene TRBJ1-2; 10 nucleotides match TRBD1. Germline assignment: CDR1 LGHNA and CDR2 YSLEER. J was trimmed by 7 bases and V by 0 bases; bases with no gene match: 8. CDR3 size: 16 residues. The DNA for the CDR3 is TGCGCCAGCAGCCAAGATGTTCGGACAGGGGGTTCTGGCTACACCTTC. Translated, it gives CASSQDVRTGGSGYTF.

The chain carries TRBV14 and TRBJ2-3, with 10 bases matching TRBD2. CDR1 SGHDN and CDR2 FVKESK come from the germline V gene. The CDR3 contains 18 residues. V lost 3 bases, J lost 7 bases, and 16 bases stayed unmatched. CDR3 in amino acids: CASSHLRGLAGVLNTQYF. In nucleotides, the CDR3 is TGTGCCAGCAGCCACCTCCGCGGGCTAGCGGGGGTGCTTAATACGCAGTATTTT.

In the case of this clonotype: A single base separates this from a much larger clone, so it may be a read error. V gene TRBV3-1 combines with J gene TRBJ2-7; 7 nucleotides agree with TRBD2. V shed 3 bases, J shed 7 bases, and the junction held 18 bases outside the gene matches. Germline V gene data show CDR1 as LGHDT and CDR2 as YNNKEL (reference sequence). CDR3 length: 17 residues. The CDR3 reads CASSQPELANKYNEQYF. DNA of the CDR3: TGTGCCAGCAGCCAGCCTGAACTAGCGAATAAGTACAATGAGCAGTACTTC.

This clonotype has more than one count but fewer than ten. The V gene is TRBV7-3, the J gene TRBJ1-2, with D hard to call. Germline loops: CDR1 SGHTA, CDR2 FQGTGA. The CDR3 is 15 residues long. Trimming cost V 1 base and J 2 bases, with 11 bases left between them. The CDR3 loop is CASSLRQVKNYGYTF. CDR3 DNA: TGTGCCAGCAGCTTAAGGCAGGTTAAAAACTATGGCTACACCTTC.